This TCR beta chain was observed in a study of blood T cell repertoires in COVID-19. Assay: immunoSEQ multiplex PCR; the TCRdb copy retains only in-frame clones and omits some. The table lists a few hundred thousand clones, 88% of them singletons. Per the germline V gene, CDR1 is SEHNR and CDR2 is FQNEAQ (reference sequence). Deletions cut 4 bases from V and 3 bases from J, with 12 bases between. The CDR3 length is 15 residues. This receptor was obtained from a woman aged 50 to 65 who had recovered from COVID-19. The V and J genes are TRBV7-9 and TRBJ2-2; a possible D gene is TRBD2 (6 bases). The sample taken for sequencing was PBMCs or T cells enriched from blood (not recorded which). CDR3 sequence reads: CASSSQRVDTGELFF. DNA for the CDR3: TGTGCCAGCAGCTCCCAGCGGGTCGACACCGGGGAGCTGTTTTTT.